This T cell receptor beta chain appears in the sequencing data of a study of glioma-infiltrating T cells. The CDR3 is 15 residues long. The V and J ends lost 1 base and 4 bases, in that order; junction bases with no gene match: 5. Germline CDR1 and CDR2: LGHDT and YNNKEL (reference sequence). Amplification of TCR alpha and beta CDR3 regions from RNA used iRepertoire nested multiplex PCR. Tissue mRNA or PBMC total RNA, 100-400 ng, went into one-step reverse transcription and amplification. A single record per CDR3 protein comes from TCRdb applying MiXCR to the multiplex PCR reads. This sample has 100,000 to 150,000 distinct CDR3 sequences, with more than 20% found just once.

The sequenced material came from glioma tissue, nonneoplastic brain tissue, or PBMCs (not recorded which). The chain has TRBV3-1 and TRBJ2-7; 9 bases line up with TRBD1. This clonotype originated in a human donor with low-grade glioma or glioblastoma, undergoing nonglioma brain surgery, or in good health (not recorded which). CDR3 sequence: CASSQVGTGRYEQYF. CDR3 in DNA: TGTGCCAGCAGCCAAGTGGGGACAGGGAGGTACGAGCAGTACTTC.